This T cell receptor (beta chain) was sequenced during a study of T-cell reconstitution after alpha-beta-depleted transplantation in children (dated by TCRdb to 2015 to 2016). For the study in its entirety: T-cell immune reconstitution after TCRalphabeta/CD19-depleted allogeneic hematopoietic cell transplantation in children was quantitatively tracked in the study by means of TCR repertoire profiling.

The method was PCR. The run used an Illumina HiSeq 2500. To normalize quantification of the TCRbeta repertoire, the TCR libraries were built with molecular barcoding that relied on unique molecular identifiers. Starting from the raw public reads, TCRdb applied fastp trimming at Q25, assembled clones with MiXCR and retained in-frame beta chains. Rows with a matching CDR3 protein are joined into one entry that keeps the most common DNA and genes. The table for this sample lists hundreds of thousands of distinct CDR3 sequences; roughly 15% of them were counted only once. The ten largest clones add up to 5% of the sample. On this clonotype: Which antigen it targets is not known. Per-nucleotide qualities are absent, and no much larger clonotype sits a single base away.

Study-level results and caveats: The apparently early alphabetaT-cell count recovery about two months after transplant was reportedly dependent on only several hundred rapidly expanded clones derived from non-depleted graft cells. The frequencies of hyperexpanded clones fell over the following months, and after one year, T-cell counts and TCRbeta diversity were mostly attributed to newly produced T cells. In some patients, high TCRbeta diversity at day 60 was attributed to recipient T cells and intrathymic progenitors that had survived conditioning.

Explained via the paper, the treatment or condition label denotes: allogeneic hematopoietic cell transplantation with graft depleted of TCRalphabeta T cells and CD19 B cells. The children who served as transplant recipients had been given grafts of TCRalphabeta/CD19-depleted allogeneic hematopoietic cells. V drops 0 bases and J drops 5 bases, leaving 10 bases in between. CDR1 and CDR2, looked up from the germline V gene, are KGHSH and LQKENI. Its CDR3 holds 14 amino acids, cysteine through phenylalanine. Of all the DNA, just the CDR3 is kept, 42 bases in frame from base 1. Sequencing used PBMCs, mostly from graft donor cells, obtained 360 days after TCRalphabeta/CD19-depleted stem cell transplant. The V and J genes are TRBV18 and TRBJ2-5; no confident D gene assignment can be made. The TCR was taken from a male patient aged 5 to 17 who had a stem cell transplant for acute lymphoblastic leukemia, so the T cells may come from the graft donor. The CDR3 has the sequence CASSPPASRETQYF. The bases read TGTGCCAGCTCACCACCAGCCTCAAGGGAGACCCAGTACTTC.